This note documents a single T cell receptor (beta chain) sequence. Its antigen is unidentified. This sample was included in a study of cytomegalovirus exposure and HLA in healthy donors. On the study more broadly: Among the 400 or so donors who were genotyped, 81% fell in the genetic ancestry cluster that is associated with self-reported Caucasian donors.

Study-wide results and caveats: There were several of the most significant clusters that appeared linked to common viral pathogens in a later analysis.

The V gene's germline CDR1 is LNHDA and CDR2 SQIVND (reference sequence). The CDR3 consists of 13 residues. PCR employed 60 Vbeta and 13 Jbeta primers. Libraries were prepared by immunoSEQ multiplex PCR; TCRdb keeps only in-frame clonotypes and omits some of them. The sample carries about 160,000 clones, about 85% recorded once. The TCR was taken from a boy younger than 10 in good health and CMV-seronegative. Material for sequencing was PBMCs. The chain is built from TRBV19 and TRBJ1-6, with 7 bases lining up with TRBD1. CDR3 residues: CVIRGQSNSPLHF. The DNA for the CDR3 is TGTGTCATTCGGGGACAGAGTAATTCACCCCTCCACTTT.